The 3 T cell receptor beta chains below all came from one sample that was sequenced in a study of T cell changes during pregnancy in multiple sclerosis. The method was immunoSEQ multiplex PCR; TCRdb's version includes in-frame clones alone and lacks a portion of them. This table has tens of thousands of clones, less than 95% appearing once. The starting material was peripheral blood, obtained before pregnancy. The receptors here all came from a female donor with multiple sclerosis, enrolled in a pregnancy study.

V usage is TRBV5-5 and J usage is TRBJ2-4; D is unresolved. The CDR3 extends over 14 amino acids. CDR1 SGHKS and CDR2 YYEKEE come from the germline V gene (reference sequence). The V and J ends lost 3 bases and 0 bases respectively, with 7 bases between them. CDR3 nucleotide sequence: TGTGCCAGCAGCTCCCCCATAGCCAAAAACATTCAGTACTTC. Translating it yields CASSSPIAKNIQYF.

The CDR3 here is CASSVLAGTGELFF. CDR3 DNA sequence: TGTGCCAGCAGTGTACTAGCGGGCACCGGGGAGCTGTTTTTT. The chain uses TRBV2 and TRBJ2-2; 9 nucleotides match TRBD2. The V gene end was trimmed by 4 bases and the J gene end by 4 bases; junction bases not matched to a gene: 1. CDR1 and CDR2 (germline): SNHLY, FYNNEI. The CDR3 extends over 14 amino acids.

V usage is TRBV5-5 and J usage is TRBJ1-1, with 8 bases aligning to TRBD1. This CDR3 comprises 15 residues. Trimming removed 4 bases from V and 1 base from J; junction bases left unmatched: 6. Germline V gene sequence: CDR1 SGHKS, CDR2 YYEKEE (reference sequence). The CDR3 DNA sequence: TGTGCCAGCAGCCTACGGGGACAGGAGAACACTGAAGCTTTCTTT. This gives the protein CASSLRGQENTEAFF.